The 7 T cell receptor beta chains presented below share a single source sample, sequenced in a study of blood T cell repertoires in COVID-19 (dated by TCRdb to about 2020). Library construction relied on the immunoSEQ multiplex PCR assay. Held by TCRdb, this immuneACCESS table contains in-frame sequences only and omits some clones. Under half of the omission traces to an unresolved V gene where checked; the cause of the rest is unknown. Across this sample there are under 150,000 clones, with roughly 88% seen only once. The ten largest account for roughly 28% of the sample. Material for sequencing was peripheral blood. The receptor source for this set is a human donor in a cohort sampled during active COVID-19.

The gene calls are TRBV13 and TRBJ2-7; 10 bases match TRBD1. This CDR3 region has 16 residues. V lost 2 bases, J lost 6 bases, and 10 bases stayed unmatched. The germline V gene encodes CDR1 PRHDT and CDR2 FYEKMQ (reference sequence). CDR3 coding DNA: TGTGCCAGCAGCTTAACGGGGACAGGGGAGTTTGGCGAGCAGTACTTC. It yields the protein CASSLTGTGEFGEQYF.

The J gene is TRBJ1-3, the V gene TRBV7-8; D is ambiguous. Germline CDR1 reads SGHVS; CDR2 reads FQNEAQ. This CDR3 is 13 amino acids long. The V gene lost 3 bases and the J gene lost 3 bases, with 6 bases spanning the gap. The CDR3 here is CASSLGGGNTIYF. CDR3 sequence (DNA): TGTGCCAGCAGCTTGGGAGGTGGAAACACCATATATTTT. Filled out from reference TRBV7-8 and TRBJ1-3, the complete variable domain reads GAGVSQSPRYKVAKRGQDVALRCDPISGHVSLFWYQQALGQGPEFLTYFQNEAQLDKSGLPSDRFFAERPEGSVSTLKIQRTQQEDSAVYLCASSLGGGNTIYFGEGSWLTVV.

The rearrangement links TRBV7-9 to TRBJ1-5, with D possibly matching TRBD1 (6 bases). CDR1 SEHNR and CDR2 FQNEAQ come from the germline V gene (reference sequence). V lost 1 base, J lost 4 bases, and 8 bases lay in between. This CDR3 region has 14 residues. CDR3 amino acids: CASSLGRGNQPQHF. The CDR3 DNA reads TGTGCCAGCAGCTTAGGCAGGGGTAATCAGCCCCAGCATTTT.

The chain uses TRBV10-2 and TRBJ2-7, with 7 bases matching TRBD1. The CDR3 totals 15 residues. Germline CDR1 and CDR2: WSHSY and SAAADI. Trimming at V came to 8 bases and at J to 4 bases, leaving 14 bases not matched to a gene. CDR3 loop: CASENPQGSNYEQYF. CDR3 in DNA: TGCGCCAGCGAAAACCCACAGGGGTCCAATTACGAGCAGTACTTC.

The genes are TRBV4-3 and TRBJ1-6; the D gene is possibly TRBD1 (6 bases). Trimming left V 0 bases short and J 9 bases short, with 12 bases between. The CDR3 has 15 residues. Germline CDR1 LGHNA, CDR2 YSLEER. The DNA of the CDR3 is TGCGCCAGCAGCCAAGAATCGGGGGGCCGTTCACCCCTCCACTTT. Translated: CASSQESGGRSPLHF.

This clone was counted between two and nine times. The CDR3 DNA reads TGTGCCAGCAGCCAGGTTCCCGGGTCTCAAGATCAGCCCCAGCATTTT. The encoded protein is CASSQVPGSQDQPQHF. This rearrangement joins TRBV4-2 to TRBJ1-5; D remains unclear. CDR3 length equals 16 residues. V lost 3 bases, J lost 5 bases, and 17 bases lay in between. Germline-derived CDR1 and CDR2 are LGHNA and YNFKEQ.

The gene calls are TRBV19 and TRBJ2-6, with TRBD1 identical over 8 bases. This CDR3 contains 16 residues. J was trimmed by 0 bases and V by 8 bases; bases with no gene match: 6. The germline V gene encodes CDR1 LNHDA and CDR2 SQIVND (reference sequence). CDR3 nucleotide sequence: TGTGCCAGTCGAAGTACAGGGGGCTCTGGGGCCAACGTCCTGACTTTC. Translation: CASRSTGGSGANVLTF.